This TCR beta chain was profiled in a study of vaccination and CD4 T cells after COVID-19. Study overall: Stimulation of the cells used overlapping spike peptide pools from SARS-CoV-2 and from the common cold coronaviruses HCoV-NL63, HCoV-OC43 and HCoV-229E.

General study results and limits: Only after vaccination were a median 86.3% of convalescents' reactive clones seen.

Cultured CD4+ T-cell DNA underwent Oncomine TCR Beta short-read sequencing. One entry per CDR3 protein, called by TCRdb with MiXCR from the PCR reads. Of fewer than 15,000 distinct CDR3 sequences listed, over 60% are singletons. Regarding this clonotype: Its specificity is not known.

As for treatment: approximately nine-day PBMC culture with coronavirus spike peptide pools or control peptides (ViraFEST assay). The V segment lost 10 bases and the J segment 0 bases; nucleotides outside the gene matches: 14. This CDR3 contains 19 residues. Germline loops: CDR1 ENHRY, CDR2 SYGVKD. V gene TRBV10-3 combines with J gene TRBJ2-3; 15 nucleotides align to TRBD2. The sample was CD4+ T cells from blood, cultured in vitro. This clonotype was obtained from a human donor who had recovered from COVID-19. The CDR3 nucleotides are TGTGCCACCCAAGGGGCGGGACTAGCGGGAGGCCAAAGCACAGATACGCAGTATTTT. Translation: CATQGAGLAGGQSTDTQYF.